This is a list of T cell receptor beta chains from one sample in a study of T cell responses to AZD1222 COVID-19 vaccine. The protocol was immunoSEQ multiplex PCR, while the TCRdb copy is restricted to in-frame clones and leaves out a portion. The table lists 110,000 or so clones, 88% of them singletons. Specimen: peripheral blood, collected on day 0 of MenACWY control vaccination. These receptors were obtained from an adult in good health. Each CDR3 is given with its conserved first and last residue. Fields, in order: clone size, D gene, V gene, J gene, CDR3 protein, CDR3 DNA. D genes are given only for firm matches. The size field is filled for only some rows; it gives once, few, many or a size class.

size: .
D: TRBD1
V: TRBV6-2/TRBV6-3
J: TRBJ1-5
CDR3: CASSSGTENQPQHF
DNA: TGTGCCAGCAGTTCAGGGACAGAGAATCAGCCCCAGCATTTT

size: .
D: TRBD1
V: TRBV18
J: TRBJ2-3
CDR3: CASSPARGSTDTQYF
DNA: TGTGCCAGCTCACCAGCCAGGGGGAGTACAGATACGCAGTATTTT

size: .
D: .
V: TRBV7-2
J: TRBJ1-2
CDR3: CASSLDGSYGYTF
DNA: TGTGCCAGCAGCTTAGACGGATCCTATGGCTACACCTTC

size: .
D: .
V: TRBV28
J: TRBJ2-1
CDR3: CASSFVGEQFF
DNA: TGTGCCAGCAGTTTTGTTGGTGAGCAGTTCTTC

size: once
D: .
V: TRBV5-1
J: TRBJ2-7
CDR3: CASSPGAGRAYEQYF
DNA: TGCGCCAGCAGCCCAGGCGCGGGGCGAGCCTACGAGCAGTACTTC

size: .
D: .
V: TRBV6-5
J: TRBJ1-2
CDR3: CASSYDLYGYTF
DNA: TGTGCCAGCAGTTACGATCTCTATGGCTACACCTTC

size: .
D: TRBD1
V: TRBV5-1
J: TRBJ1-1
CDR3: CASSSQPRGRVRGKNTEAFF
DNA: TGCGCCAGCAGCTCCCAGCCGCGGGGGAGAGTCAGGGGGAAGAACACTGAAGCTTTCTTT

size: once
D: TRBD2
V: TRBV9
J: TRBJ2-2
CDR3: CASSVAGGLANTGELFF
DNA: TGTGCCAGCAGCGTAGCGGGGGGGCTAGCGAACACCGGGGAGCTGTTTTTT

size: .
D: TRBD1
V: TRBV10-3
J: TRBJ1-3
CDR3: CAITGQGGNTIYF
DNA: TGTGCCATCACGGGACAGGGGGGAAACACCATATATTTT

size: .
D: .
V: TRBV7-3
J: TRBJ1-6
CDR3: CASREAYFSPLHF
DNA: TGTGCCAGCAGGGAGGCCTATTTTTCACCCCTCCACTTT

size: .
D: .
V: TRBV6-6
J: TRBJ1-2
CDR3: CASSYNVGSTNYGYTF
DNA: TGTGCCAGCAGTTACAACGTGGGAAGCACTAACTATGGCTACACCTTC

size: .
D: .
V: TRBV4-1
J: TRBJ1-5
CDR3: CASSLTRVSQPQHF
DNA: TGCGCCAGCAGCCTGACAAGGGTAAGTCAGCCCCAGCATTTT

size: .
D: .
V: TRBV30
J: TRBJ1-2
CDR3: CAWTANYGYTF
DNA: TGTGCCTGGACAGCTAACTATGGCTACACCTTC

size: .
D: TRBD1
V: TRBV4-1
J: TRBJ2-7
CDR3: CASRRGGQGGDEQYF
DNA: TGCGCCAGCAGACGAGGGGGACAGGGTGGCGACGAGCAGTACTTC

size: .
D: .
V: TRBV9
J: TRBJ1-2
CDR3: CASSNSDYGYTF
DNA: TGTGCCAGCAGCAACAGTGACTATGGCTACACCTTC

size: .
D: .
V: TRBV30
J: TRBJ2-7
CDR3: CAWSTPSLRGAHSYEQYF
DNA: TGTGCCTGGAGTACGCCTTCACTACGGGGAGCCCACTCCTACGAGCAGTACTTC

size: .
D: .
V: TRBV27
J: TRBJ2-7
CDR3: CATRLGLSSYEQYF
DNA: TGTGCCACTCGCCTTGGACTCAGCTCCTACGAGCAGTACTTC

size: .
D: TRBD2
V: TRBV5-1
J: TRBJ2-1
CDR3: CASSPGLAGGRDNEQFF
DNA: TGCGCCAGCAGCCCGGGACTAGCGGGAGGGCGAGACAATGAGCAGTTCTTC

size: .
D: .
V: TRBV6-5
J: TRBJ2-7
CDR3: CASSMRDGEQYF
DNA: TGTGCCAGCAGTATGCGGGACGGCGAGCAGTACTTC

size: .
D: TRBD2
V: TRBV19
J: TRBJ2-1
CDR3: CASSISGGAGHEQFF
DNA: TGTGCCAGTAGTATTAGCGGGGGGGCTGGCCATGAGCAGTTCTTC

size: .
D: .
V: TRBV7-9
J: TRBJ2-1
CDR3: CASSRQTRDYNEQFF
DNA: TGTGCCAGCAGCCGCCAGACTAGAGACTACAATGAGCAGTTCTTC

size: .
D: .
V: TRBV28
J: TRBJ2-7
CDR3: CASSPSRLSYEQYF
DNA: TGTGCCAGCAGCCCCTCCCGACTATCCTACGAGCAGTACTTC

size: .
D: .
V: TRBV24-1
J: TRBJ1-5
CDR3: CATSDPTEDSNQPQHF
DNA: TGTGCCACCAGTGATCCGACAGAAGATAGCAATCAGCCCCAGCATTTT

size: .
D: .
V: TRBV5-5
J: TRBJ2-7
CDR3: CASSLASGTAGSYEQYF
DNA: TGTGCCAGCAGCTTGGCCAGCGGGACAGCAGGCTCCTACGAGCAGTACTTC

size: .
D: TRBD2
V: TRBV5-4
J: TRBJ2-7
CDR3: CASSLGAGGYYEQYF
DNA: TGTGCCAGCAGCTTGGGAGCGGGGGGGTACTACGAGCAGTACTTC

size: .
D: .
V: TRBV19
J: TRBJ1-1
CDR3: CARATEAFF
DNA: TGTGCCAGGGCCACTGAAGCTTTCTTT

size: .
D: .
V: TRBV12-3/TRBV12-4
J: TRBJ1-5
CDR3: CASRSGGNQPQHF
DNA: TGTGCCAGCAGATCCGGGGGGAATCAGCCCCAGCATTTT

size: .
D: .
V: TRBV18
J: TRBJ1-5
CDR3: CASSPPGNGNQPQHF
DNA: TGTGCCAGCTCACCACCAGGGAATGGCAATCAGCCCCAGCATTTT

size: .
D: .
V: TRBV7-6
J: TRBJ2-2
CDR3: CASSWTANTGELFF
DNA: TGTGCCAGCAGCTGGACAGCGAACACCGGGGAGCTGTTTTTT

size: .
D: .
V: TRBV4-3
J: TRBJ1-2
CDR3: CASSHTNLHRANNGYTF
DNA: TGCGCCAGCAGCCATACTAACCTTCACAGGGCAAATAATGGCTACACCTTC

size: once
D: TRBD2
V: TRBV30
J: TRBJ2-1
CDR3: CAWSASGRGNNEQFF
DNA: TGTGCCTGGAGTGCTAGCGGGAGGGGCAACAATGAGCAGTTCTTC

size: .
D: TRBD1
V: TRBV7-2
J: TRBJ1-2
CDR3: CASSSRQGAQIGSDYGYTF
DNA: TGTGCCAGCAGCTCGCGACAGGGGGCGCAGATTGGGTCGGACTATGGCTACACCTTC

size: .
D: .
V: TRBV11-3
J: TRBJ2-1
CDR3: CASSAPGDPWREQFF
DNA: TGTGCCAGCAGTGCCCCAGGGGACCCGTGGCGCGAGCAGTTCTTC

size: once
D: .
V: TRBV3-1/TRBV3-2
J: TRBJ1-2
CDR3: CASSPRISGSGAGYGYTF
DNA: TGTGCCAGCAGCCCAAGAATATCAGGTTCCGGGGCAGGCTATGGCTACACCTTC

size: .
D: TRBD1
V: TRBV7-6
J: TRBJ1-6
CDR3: CASNPGQGESPLHF
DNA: TGTGCCAGCAACCCGGGACAGGGTGAATCACCCCTCCACTTT

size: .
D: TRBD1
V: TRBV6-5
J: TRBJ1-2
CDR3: CASSYSQQGGNYGYTF
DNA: TGTGCCAGCAGTTACTCGCAGCAGGGGGGAAACTATGGCTACACCTTC

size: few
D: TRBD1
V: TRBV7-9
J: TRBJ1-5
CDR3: CASSLQTGGAQHF
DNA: TGTGCCAGCAGCTTACAGACAGGGGGGGCCCAGCATTTT

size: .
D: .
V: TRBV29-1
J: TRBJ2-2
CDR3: CSVETVANTGELFF
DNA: TGCAGCGTTGAGACTGTGGCGAACACCGGGGAGCTGTTTTTT

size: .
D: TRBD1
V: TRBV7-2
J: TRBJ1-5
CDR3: CASSLVGGSNQPQHF
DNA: TGTGCCAGCAGCTTAGTAGGGGGCAGCAATCAGCCCCAGCATTTT

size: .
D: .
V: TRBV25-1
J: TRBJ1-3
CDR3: CASSESGNTIYF
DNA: TGTGCCAGCAGTGAATCTGGAAACACCATATATTTT

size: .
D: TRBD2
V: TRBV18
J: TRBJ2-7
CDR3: CASSPQGGSNEQYF
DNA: TGTGCCAGCTCCCCGCAGGGCGGGAGTAACGAGCAGTACTTC

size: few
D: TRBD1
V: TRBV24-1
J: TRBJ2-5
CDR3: CATSAGTGGYQETQYF
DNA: TGTGCCACCAGCGCCGGGACAGGGGGATATCAAGAGACCCAGTACTTC

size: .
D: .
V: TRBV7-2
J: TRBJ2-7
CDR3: CASSRHGEAYEQYF
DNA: TGTGCCAGCAGCCGGCACGGGGAGGCCTACGAGCAGTACTTC

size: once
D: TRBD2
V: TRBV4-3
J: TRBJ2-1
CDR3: CASSPQAGGNNEQFF
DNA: TGCGCCAGCAGCCCCCAAGCGGGGGGGAACAATGAGCAGTTCTTC

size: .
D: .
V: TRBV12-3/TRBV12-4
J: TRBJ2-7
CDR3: CASSLLGEQYF
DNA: TGTGCCAGCAGCCTGCTAGGCGAGCAGTACTTC

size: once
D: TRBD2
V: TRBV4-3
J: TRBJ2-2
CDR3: CASSQDPGGPGELFF
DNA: TGCGCCAGCAGCCAAGATCCGGGGGGTCCCGGGGAGCTGTTTTTT

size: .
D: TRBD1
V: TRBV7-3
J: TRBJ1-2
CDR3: CASSQGQNYGYTF
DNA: TGTGCCAGCAGCCAGGGACAGAACTATGGCTACACCTTC

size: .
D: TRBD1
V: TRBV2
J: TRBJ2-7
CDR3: CASSTGQPYEQYF
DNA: TGTGCCAGTTCGACGGGACAGCCCTACGAGCAGTACTTC

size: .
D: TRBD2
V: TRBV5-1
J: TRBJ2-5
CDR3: CASSLAGGGVETQYF
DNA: TGCGCCAGCAGTCTGGCGGGGGGAGGAGTAGAGACCCAGTACTTC

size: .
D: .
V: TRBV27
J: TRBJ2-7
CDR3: CASSLFLMPALEQYF
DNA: TGTGCCAGCAGTTTATTTCTGATGCCTGCCCTCGAGCAGTACTTC

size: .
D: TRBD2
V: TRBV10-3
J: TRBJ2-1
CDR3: CAISPTSGSLTGNEQFF
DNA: TGTGCCATTAGTCCGACTAGCGGGAGCCTCACAGGGAATGAGCAGTTCTTC

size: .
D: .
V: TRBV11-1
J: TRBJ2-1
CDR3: CASSLVSQVGAEQFF
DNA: TGTGCCAGCAGCTTAGTAAGCCAGGTCGGCGCTGAGCAGTTCTTC

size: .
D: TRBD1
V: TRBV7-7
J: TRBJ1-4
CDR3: CASSLARGQIPVREKLFF
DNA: TGTGCCAGCAGCTTAGCCAGGGGGCAGATTCCCGTGCGGGAAAAACTGTTTTTT

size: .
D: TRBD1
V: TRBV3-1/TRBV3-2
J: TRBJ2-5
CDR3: CASSPFKSWDRGETQYF
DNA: TGTGCCAGCAGCCCTTTTAAAAGCTGGGACAGGGGCGAGACCCAGTACTTC

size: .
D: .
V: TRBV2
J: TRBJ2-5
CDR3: CASSEQVSGTQYF
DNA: TGTGCCAGCAGTGAACAGGTTTCGGGGACCCAGTACTTC

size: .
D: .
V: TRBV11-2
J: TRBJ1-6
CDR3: CASSRWGQPSGPYNSPLHF
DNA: TGTGCCAGCAGCCGTTGGGGGCAGCCGAGTGGCCCCTATAATTCACCCCTCCACTTT

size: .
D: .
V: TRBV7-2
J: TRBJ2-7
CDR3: CASSLEFMGEQYF
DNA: TGTGCCAGCAGCTTAGAATTTATGGGCGAGCAGTACTTC

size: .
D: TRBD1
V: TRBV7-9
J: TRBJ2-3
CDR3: CASRDRGFGGPDTQYF
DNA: TGTGCCAGCCGGGACAGGGGATTTGGGGGCCCAGATACGCAGTATTTT

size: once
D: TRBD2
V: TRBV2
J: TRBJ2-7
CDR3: CASSELGVAGQYF
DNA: TGTGCCAGCAGTGAATTAGGAGTAGCGGGACAGTACTTC

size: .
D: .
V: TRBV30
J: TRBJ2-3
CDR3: CAWSPGLRDTQYF
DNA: TGTGCCTGGAGTCCCGGGCTGCGGGATACGCAGTATTTT